This T cell receptor (beta chain) was obtained from a study of T-cell reconstitution after alpha-beta-depleted transplantation in children. Study-level results: T-cell numbers and diversity, one year after transplant, stemmed largely from T cells that were newly produced. The origin of high day-60 TCRbeta diversity in some patients lay in surviving recipient T cells and thymic progenitors.

For TCRbeta, the library was prepared with unique molecular identifiers. TCRdb used MiXCR to reprocess the PCR reads, holding one entry per CDR3 protein. The sample includes 440,000 or so distinct CDR3 sequences, around two fifths of them seen just once. Germline CDR1 SGHVS, CDR2 FNYEAQ. The ends were cut back, 1 base at V and 1 base at J, with 16 bases in the middle. The length of the CDR3 is 17 residues. A remark on this clonotype: Its specificity is unknown.

The material sequenced was PBMCs, taken before TCRalphabeta/CD19-depleted stem cell transplant. The receptor comes from a girl aged 2 to 10 with aplastic anemia, due to receive a stem cell transplant. This sequence joins TRBV7-6 and TRBJ2-5; no clear D. This CDR3 is CASSLVGTGPLQETQYF. CDR3 nucleotides: TGTGCCAGCAGCTTAGTGGGTACCGGTCCCCTCCAAGAGACCCAGTACTTC.